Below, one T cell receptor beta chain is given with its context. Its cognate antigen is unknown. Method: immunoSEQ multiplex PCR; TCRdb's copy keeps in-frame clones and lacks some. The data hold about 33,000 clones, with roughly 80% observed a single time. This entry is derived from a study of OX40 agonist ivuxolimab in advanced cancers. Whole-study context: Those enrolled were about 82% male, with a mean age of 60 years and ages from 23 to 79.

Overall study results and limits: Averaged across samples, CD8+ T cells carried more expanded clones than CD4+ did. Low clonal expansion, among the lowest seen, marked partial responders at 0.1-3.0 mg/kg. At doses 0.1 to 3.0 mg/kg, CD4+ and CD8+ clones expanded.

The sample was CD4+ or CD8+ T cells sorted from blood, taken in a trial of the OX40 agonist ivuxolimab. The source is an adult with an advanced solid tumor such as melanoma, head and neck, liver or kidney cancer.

The CDR3 loop is CATSDGSSYEQYF. DNA of the CDR3: TGTGCCACCTCCGACGGGAGCTCCTACGAGCAGTACTTC. The chain is built from TRBV15 and TRBJ2-7; possible D gene TRBD2, 6 bases. Looked up from germline, CDR1 is LNHNV and CDR2 is YYDKDF (reference sequence). The V end lost 8 bases, the J end lost 0 bases, and 11 bases lay between the germline ends. The CDR3 loop spans 13 amino acids.